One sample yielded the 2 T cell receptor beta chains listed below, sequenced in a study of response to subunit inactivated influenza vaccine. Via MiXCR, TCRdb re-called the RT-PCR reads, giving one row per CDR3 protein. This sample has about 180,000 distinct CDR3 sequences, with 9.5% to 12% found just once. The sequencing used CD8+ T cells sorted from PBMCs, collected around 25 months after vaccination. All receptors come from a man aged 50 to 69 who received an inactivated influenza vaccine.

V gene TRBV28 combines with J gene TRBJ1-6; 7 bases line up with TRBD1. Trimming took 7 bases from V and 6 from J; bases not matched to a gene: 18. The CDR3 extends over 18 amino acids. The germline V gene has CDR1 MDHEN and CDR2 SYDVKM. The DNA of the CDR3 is TGTGCCAGCACCCCCTACTTCGGACAGGTTTTGAGTAATTCACCCCTCCACTTT. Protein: CASTPYFGQVLSNSPLHF.

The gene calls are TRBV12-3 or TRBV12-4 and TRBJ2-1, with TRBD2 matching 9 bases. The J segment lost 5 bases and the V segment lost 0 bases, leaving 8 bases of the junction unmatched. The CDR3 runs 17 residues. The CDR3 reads CASSLAPWREGNNEQFF. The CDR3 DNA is TGTGCCAGCAGTTTAGCCCCTTGGCGGGAGGGCAACAATGAGCAGTTCTTC.